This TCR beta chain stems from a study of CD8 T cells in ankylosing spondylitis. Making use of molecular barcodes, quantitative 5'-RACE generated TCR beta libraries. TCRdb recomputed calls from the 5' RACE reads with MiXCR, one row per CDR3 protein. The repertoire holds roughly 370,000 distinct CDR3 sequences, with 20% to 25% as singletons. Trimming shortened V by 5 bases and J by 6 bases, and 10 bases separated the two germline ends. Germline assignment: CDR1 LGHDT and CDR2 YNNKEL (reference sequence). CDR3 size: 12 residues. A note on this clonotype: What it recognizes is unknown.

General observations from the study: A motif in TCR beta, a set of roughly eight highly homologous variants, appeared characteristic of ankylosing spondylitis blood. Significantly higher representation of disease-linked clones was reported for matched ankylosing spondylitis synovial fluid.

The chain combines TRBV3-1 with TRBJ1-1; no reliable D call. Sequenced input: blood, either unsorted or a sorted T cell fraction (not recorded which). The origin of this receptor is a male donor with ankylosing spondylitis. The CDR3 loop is CASSARLSEAFF. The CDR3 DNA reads TGTGCCAGCAGCGCCCGCTTATCTGAAGCTTTCTTT. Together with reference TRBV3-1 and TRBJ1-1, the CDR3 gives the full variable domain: DTAVSQTPKYLVTQMGNDKSIKCEQNLGHDTMYWYKQDSKKFLKIMFSYNNKELIINETVPNRFSPKSPDKAHLNLHINSLELGDSAVYFCASSARLSEAFFGQGTRLTVV.